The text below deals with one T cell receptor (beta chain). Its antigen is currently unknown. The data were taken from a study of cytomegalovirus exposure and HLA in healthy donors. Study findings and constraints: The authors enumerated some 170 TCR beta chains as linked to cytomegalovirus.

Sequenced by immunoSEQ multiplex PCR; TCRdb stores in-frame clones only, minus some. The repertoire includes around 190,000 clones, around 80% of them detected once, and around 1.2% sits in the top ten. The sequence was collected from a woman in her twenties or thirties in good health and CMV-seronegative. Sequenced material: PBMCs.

The CDR3 here is CAISARGSNQPQHF. DNA of the CDR3: TGTGCCATCAGTGCAAGAGGGAGCAATCAGCCCCAGCATTTT. This chain links TRBV10-3 with TRBJ1-5; D is unclear. The germline V gene encodes CDR1 ENHRY and CDR2 SYGVKD. This CDR3 contains 14 residues. Trimming shortened V by 4 bases and J by 1 base, and 8 bases separated the two germline ends.